This T cell receptor (beta chain) was obtained from a study of post-analysis software for immune sequencing data. About the research overall: Progressive-relapsing, secondary progressive and relapsing-remitting multiple sclerosis were among the disease courses included.

Study-level results: Normalized Chao1 diversity was significantly reduced in patients versus controls. Batch-mates among the samples co-clustered strongly by F measure.

Every TCR beta cDNA library bore unique molecular identifiers. T cells, 1 to 10 million of them, yielded some 540,000 cDNA molecules. TCRdb reprocessed the PCR reads with MiXCR, giving one entry per CDR3 protein. The table includes 450,000 to 700,000 distinct CDR3 sequences, roughly 47% detected once. With regard to this clonotype: Its antigen remains unidentified.

The source is a girl aged 10 to 17 with multiple sclerosis. The sequenced sample was blood.

DNA for the CDR3: TGTGCCACCAGTCAGGGAACCACAGATACGCAGTATTTT. Its protein product is CATSQGTTDTQYF. The V call is TRBV15, the J call TRBJ2-3; possible D gene TRBD1, 5 bases. The ends were cut back, 6 bases at V and 2 bases at J, with 9 bases in the middle. CDR1 is LNHNV and CDR2 is YYDKDF in the germline V gene (reference sequence). This CDR3 is built from 13 residues. The entire variable domain, with the rest obtained from reference TRBV15 and TRBJ2-3, is as follows: DAMVIQNPRYQVTQFGKPVTLSCSQTLNHNVMYWYQQKSSQAPKLLFHYYDKDFNNEADTPDNFQSRRPNTSFCFLDIRSPGLGDTAMYLCATSQGTTDTQYFGPGTRLTVL.